Below, 9 T cell receptor beta chains from the same sample are listed, as sequenced in a study of cytomegalovirus exposure and HLA in healthy donors. Researchers ran the PCR with 60 Vbeta and 13 Jbeta primers. TCRdb's copy holds only in-frame clones and misses some; the assay was immunoSEQ multiplex PCR. This table holds around 63,000 clones, more than 65% found once. The sample taken for sequencing was PBMCs. The receptors were gathered from a woman in her 30s in good health and CMV-seronegative.

The rearrangement links TRBV2 to TRBJ2-5; 9 bases map to TRBD1. The germline V gene encodes CDR1 SNHLY and CDR2 FYNNEI. V dropped 4 bases and J dropped 2; count of bases not matched to a gene: 2. The CDR3 covers 14 residues. CDR3 nucleotide sequence: TGTGCCAGCAGTGCTGACAGGGGGCAAGAGACCCAGTACTTC. Translation gives CASSADRGQETQYF. Variable domain in full (rest from reference TRBV2 and TRBJ2-5): EPEVTQTPSHQVTQMGQEVILRCVPISNHLYFYWYRQILGQKVEFLVSFYNNEISEKSEIFDDQFSVERPDGSNFTLKIRSTKLEDSAMYFCASSADRGQETQYFGPGTRLLVL.

The rearrangement links TRBV5-4 to TRBJ2-2; 12 bases are a match to TRBD2. CDR1 is SGHNT and CDR2 is YYREEE in the germline V gene (reference sequence). The CDR3 has 16 amino acids. V lost 5 bases to trimming and J lost 6 bases; unmatched junction nucleotides: 8. In nucleotides, the CDR3 is TGTGCCAGCAGTGGACTAGCGGGAAAGGGGTCCGGGGAGCTGTTTTTT. It specifies CASSGLAGKGSGELFF.

The CDR3 here is CASSEMRTPSTDTQYF. CDR3 sequence (DNA): TGTGCCAGCAGTGAAATGCGGACTCCTAGCACAGATACGCAGTATTTT. This chain links TRBV2 with TRBJ2-3; perhaps TRBD2 as D (5 bases). The germline V gene encodes CDR1 SNHLY and CDR2 FYNNEI. Trimming took 2 bases from V and 0 from J, leaving 12 bases between them. The CDR3 covers 16 residues. Drawing the rest from reference TRBV2 and TRBJ2-3, the complete variable domain is EPEVTQTPSHQVTQMGQEVILRCVPISNHLYFYWYRQILGQKVEFLVSFYNNEISEKSEIFDDQFSVERPDGSNFTLKIRSTKLEDSAMYFCASSEMRTPSTDTQYFGPGTRLTVL.

This chain connects TRBV4-1 to TRBJ2-3, with 7 nucleotides matching TRBD2. With V trimmed by 1 base and J by 4 bases, 5 bases remained unmatched. Per germline, CDR1 MGHRA and CDR2 YSYEKL. The CDR3 is made up of 15 amino acids. CDR3 amino acids: CASSQAAGVPDTQYF. Written as DNA, the CDR3 is TGCGCCAGCAGCCAAGCCGCGGGGGTACCAGATACGCAGTATTTT.

This chain uses TRBV4-3 with TRBJ1-4; D is uncertain. Per germline, CDR1 LGHNA and CDR2 YSLEER. V dropped 1 base and J dropped 4 bases, with 13 bases sitting between them. The CDR3 consists of 16 residues. CDR3 in DNA: TGCGCCAGCAGCCAAGTTGGCCAGCTAGATAATGAAAAACTGTTTTTT. Protein product: CASSQVGQLDNEKLFF.

The V gene is TRBV9, the J gene TRBJ2-7, with D possibly matching TRBD1 (5 bases). Germline assignment: CDR1 SGDLS and CDR2 YYNGEE. V was shortened by 0 bases and J by 4 bases, with 11 bases between the two germline ends. The CDR3 runs to 14 residues. Here the CDR3 reads CASSVEGVGYEQYF. CDR3 bases: TGTGCCAGCAGCGTAGAAGGGGTAGGGTACGAGCAGTACTTC.

The chain joins TRBV5-1 to TRBJ1-6, with 8 bases fitting TRBD1. The CDR3 has 14 residues. CDR1 SGHRS and CDR2 YFSETQ come from the germline V gene. V was pared by 3 bases and J by 6 bases, with 2 bases of the junction left unmatched. Written as DNA, the CDR3 is TGCGCCAGCAGCTACGGACAGGGTAATTCACCCCTCCACTTT. Its protein product is CASSYGQGNSPLHF.

This clone was observed once. The CDR3 protein is CASSVSTGNTGELFF. The CDR3 DNA is TGTGCCAGCAGCGTCAGTACAGGGAACACCGGGGAGCTGTTTTTT. The chain links TRBV9 to TRBJ2-2; TRBD1 is a possible D gene (5 bases). The germline CDR1 and CDR2 sequences are SGDLS and YYNGEE. This CDR3 is built from 15 residues. Trimming took 2 bases from V and 1 from J, leaving 9 bases between them.

The CDR3 DNA reads TGTGCCAGCAGCCAAGCGGTACAGTTTCTTAACTATGGCTACACCTTC. This gives the protein CASSQAVQFLNYGYTF. V gene TRBV7-9 combines with J gene TRBJ1-2; D is unresolved. The CDR3 is 16 residues long. In germline, CDR1 is SEHNR, CDR2 FQNEAQ (reference sequence). Trimming took 5 bases from V and 1 from J, leaving 17 bases between them.